What follows is one TCR beta chain and its context. Its antigen is unidentified. The data belong to a study of cytomegalovirus exposure and HLA in healthy donors. The PCR made use of 60 Vbeta and 13 Jbeta primers. Profiling relied on immunoSEQ multiplex PCR, and the TCRdb table lists in-frame clones only, not all of them. The sample consists of about 150,000 clones, roughly 84% of them appearing once. The germline gives CDR1 LGHNT, CDR2 FRNRAP. This CDR3 has 15 residues. Trimming at V came to 9 bases and at J to 8 bases, leaving 14 bases not matched to a gene. Study-wide points: The analysis excluded some indistinguishable V segments, including TRBV6-2 and TRBV6-3.

This sequence originates from a boy aged 2-9 years in good health and CMV-seronegative. V and J are TRBV12-5 and TRBJ2-3, with TRBD2 identical over 10 bases. The sample was PBMCs. CDR3 loop: CASGGSSGGAVTQYF. The CDR3 nucleotides read TGTGCTAGCGGGGGGTCCAGCGGGGGGGCGGTTACGCAGTATTTT. Combining the CDR3 with reference TRBV12-5 and TRBJ2-3 gives the whole variable domain DARVTQTPRHKVTEMGQEVTMRCQPILGHNTVFWYRQTMMQGLELLAYFRNRAPLDDSGMPKDRFSAEMPDATLATLKIQPSEPRDSAVYFCASGGSSGGAVTQYFGPGTRLTVL.